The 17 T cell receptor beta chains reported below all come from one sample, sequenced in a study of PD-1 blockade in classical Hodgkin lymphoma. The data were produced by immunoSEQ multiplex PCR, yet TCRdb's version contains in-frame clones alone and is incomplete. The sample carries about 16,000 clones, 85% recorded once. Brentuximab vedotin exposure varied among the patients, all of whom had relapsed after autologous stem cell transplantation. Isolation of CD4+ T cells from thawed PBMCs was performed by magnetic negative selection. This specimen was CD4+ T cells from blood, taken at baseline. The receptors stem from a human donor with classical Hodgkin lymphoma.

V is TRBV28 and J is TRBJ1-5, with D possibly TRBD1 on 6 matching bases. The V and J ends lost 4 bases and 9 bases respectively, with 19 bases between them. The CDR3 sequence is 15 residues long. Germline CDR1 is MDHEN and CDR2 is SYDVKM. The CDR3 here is CASSWAWDTGWPQHF. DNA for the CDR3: TGTGCCAGCAGTTGGGCGTGGGACACGGGTTGGCCCCAGCATTTT.

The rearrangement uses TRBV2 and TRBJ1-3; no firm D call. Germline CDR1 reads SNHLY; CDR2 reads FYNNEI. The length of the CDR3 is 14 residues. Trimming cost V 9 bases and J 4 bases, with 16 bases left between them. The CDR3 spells CASGEGTAGNTIYF. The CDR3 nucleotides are TGTGCCAGTGGAGAAGGTACAGCCGGAAACACCATATATTTT.

The CDR3 region has the DNA TGTGCCAGCAGGGTTGCAGGCGGTCCCTTAAATCAGCCCCAGCATTTT. It yields the protein CASRVAGGPLNQPQHF. The chain links TRBV28 to TRBJ1-5; D gene uncertain. Germline V lookup: CDR1 MDHEN, CDR2 SYDVKM. The V and J ends lost 6 bases and 4 bases respectively, with 19 bases between them. This CDR3 has 16 residues.

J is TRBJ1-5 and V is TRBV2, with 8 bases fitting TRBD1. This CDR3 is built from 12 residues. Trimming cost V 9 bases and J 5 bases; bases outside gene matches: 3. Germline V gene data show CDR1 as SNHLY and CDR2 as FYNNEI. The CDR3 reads CASSQGDQPQHF. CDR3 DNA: TGTGCCAGTTCACAGGGGGATCAGCCCCAGCATTTT.

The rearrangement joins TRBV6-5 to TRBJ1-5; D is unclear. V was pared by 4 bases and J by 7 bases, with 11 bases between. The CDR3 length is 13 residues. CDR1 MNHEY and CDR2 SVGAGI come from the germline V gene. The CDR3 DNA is TGTGCCAGCAGTTCCAAGCCCAGGCAGCCCCAGCATTTT. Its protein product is CASSSKPRQPQHF.

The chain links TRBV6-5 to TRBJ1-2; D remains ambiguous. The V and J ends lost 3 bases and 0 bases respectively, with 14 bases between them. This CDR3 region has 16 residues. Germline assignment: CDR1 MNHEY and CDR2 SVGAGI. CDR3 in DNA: TGTGCCAGCAGTTATGGGCAGGCCCCAGCTAACTATGGCTACACCTTC. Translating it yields CASSYGQAPANYGYTF.

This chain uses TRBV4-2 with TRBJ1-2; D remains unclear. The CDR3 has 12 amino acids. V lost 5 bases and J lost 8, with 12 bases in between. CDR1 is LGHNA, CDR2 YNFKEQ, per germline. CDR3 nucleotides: TGTGCCAGCAGCTTTCCAGGCGTAGGCTACACCTTC. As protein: CASSFPGVGYTF.

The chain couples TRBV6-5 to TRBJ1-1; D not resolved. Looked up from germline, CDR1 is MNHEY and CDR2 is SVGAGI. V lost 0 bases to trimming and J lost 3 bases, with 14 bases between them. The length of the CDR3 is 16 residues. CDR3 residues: CASSYSPANRYTEAFF. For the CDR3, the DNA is TGTGCCAGCAGTTACTCGCCGGCAAATAGGTACACTGAAGCTTTCTTT.

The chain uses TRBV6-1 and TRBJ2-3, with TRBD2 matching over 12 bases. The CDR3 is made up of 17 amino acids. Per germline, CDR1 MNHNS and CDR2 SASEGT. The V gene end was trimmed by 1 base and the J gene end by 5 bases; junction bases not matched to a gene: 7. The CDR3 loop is CASSEEASGRVRDTQYF. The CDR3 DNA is TGTGCCAGCAGTGAAGAGGCTAGCGGGAGGGTCAGAGATACGCAGTATTTT.

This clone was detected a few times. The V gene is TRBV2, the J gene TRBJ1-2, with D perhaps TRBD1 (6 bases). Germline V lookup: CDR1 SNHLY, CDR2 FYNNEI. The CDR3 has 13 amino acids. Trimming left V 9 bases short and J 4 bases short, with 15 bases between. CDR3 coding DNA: TGTGCCAGGAGGACAGCCGGGGTCTATGGCTACACCTTC. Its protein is CARRTAGVYGYTF. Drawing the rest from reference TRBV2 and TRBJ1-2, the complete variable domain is EPEVTQTPSHQVTQMGQEVILRCVPISNHLYFYWYRQILGQKVEFLVSFYNNEISEKSEIFDDQFSVERPDGSNFTLKIRSTKLEDSAMYFCARRTAGVYGYTFGSGTRLTVV.

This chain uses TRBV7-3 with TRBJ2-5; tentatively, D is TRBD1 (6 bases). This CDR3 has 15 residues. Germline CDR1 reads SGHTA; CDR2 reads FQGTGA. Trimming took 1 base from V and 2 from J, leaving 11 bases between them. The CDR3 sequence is CASSLRPGAQETQYF. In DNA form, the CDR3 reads TGTGCCAGCAGCTTAAGGCCAGGGGCACAAGAGACCCAGTACTTC.

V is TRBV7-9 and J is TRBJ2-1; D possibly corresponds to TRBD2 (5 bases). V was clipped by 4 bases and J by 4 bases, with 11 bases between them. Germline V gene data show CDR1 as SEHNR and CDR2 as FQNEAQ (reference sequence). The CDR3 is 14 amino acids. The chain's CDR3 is CASSSPTRYNEQFF. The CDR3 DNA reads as TGTGCCAGCAGCTCCCCTACTAGGTACAATGAGCAGTTCTTC. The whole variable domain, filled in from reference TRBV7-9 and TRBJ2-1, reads DTGVSQNPRHKITKRGQNVTFRCDPISEHNRLYWYRQTLGQGPEFLTYFQNEAQLEKSRLLSDRFSAERPKGSFSTLEIQRTEQGDSAMYLCASSSPTRYNEQFFGPGTRLTVL.

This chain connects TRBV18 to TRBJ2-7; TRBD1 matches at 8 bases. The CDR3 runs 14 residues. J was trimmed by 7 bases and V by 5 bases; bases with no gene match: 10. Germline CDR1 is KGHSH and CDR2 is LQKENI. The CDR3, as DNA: TGTGCCAGCTCAGCGGACAGGGTGTGGGATGAGCAGTACTTC. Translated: CASSADRVWDEQYF.

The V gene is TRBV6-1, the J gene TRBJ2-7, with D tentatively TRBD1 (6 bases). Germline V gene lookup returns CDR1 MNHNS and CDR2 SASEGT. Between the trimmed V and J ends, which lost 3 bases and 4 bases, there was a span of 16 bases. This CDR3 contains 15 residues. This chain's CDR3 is CASSDGGPRFYEQYF. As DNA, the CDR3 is TGTGCCAGCAGTGATGGGGGCCCCCGGTTTTACGAGCAGTACTTC.

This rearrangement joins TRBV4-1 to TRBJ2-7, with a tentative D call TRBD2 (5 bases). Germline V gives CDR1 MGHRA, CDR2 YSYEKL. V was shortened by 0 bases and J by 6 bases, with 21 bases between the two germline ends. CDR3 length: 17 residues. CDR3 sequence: CASSQDLGLDYEREQYF. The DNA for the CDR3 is TGCGCCAGCAGCCAAGATTTGGGTCTCGACTACGAGCGCGAGCAGTACTTC.

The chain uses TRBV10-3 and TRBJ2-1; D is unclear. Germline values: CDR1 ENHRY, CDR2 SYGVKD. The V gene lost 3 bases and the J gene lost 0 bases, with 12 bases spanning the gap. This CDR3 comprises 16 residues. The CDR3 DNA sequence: TGTGCCATCAGTGACCCGACGGAGAGCTCCTACAATGAGCAGTTCTTC. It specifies CAISDPTESSYNEQFF.

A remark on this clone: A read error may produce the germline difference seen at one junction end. In DNA form, the CDR3 reads TGTGCCATCAGTGTAAAGGAGACAGGGGCTAACGATGGCTACACCTTC. Its translation: CAISVKETGANDGYTF. This chain links TRBV10-3 with TRBJ1-2; 8 bases match TRBD1. CDR1 and CDR2 (germline): ENHRY, SYGVKD. The CDR3 contains 16 residues.